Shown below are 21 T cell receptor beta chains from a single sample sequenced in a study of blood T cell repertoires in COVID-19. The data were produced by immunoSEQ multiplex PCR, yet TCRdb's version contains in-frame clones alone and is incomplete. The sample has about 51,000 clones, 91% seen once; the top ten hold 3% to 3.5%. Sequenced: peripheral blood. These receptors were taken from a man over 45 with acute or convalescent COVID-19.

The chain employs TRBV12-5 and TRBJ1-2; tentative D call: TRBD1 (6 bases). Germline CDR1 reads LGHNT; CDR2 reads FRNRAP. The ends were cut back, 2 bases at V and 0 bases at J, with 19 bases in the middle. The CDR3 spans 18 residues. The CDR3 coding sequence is TGTGCTAGTGGTTTGTTAACCCTCGACAGGACTTCTAACTATGGCTACACCTTC. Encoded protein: CASGLLTLDRTSNYGYTF.

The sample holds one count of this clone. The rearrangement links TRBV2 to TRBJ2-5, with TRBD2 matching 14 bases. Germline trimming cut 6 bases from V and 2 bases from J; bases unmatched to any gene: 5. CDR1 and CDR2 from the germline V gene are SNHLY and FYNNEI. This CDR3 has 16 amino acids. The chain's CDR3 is CASSQGLAGAQETQYF. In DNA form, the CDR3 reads TGTGCCAGCAGCCAGGGACTAGCGGGGGCTCAAGAGACCCAGTACTTC.

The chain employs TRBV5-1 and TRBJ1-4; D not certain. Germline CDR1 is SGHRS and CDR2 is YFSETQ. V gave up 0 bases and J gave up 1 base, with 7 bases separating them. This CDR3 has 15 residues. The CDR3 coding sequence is TGCGCCAGCAGCTTGGGGGCAGTAACTAATGAAAAACTGTTTTTT. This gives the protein CASSLGAVTNEKLFF.

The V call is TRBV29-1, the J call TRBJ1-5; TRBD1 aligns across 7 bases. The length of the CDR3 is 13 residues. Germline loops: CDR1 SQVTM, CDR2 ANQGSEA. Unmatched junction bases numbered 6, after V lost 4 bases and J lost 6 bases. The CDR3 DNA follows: TGCAGCGTTGGGCAGGGGGGAGGTCAGCCCCAGCATTTT. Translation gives CSVGQGGGQPQHF.

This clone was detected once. The CDR3 nucleotides read TGTGCCAGCACTCAGGGGGTTACTAGCACAGATACGCAGTATTTT. Translated: CASTQGVTSTDTQYF. The rearrangement joins TRBV6-6 to TRBJ2-3, with 7 bases identical to TRBD1. The CDR3 contains 15 residues. Germline CDR1 and CDR2: MNHNY and SVGAGI (reference sequence). J gave up 0 bases and V 7 bases, and 7 bases lay outside the gene matches.

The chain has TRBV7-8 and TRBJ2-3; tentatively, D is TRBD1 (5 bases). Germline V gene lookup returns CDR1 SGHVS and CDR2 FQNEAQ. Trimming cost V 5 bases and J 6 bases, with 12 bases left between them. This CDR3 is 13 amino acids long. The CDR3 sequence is CASSPPRADTQYF. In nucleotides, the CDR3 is TGTGCCAGCAGCCCCCCCAGGGCCGATACGCAGTATTTT.

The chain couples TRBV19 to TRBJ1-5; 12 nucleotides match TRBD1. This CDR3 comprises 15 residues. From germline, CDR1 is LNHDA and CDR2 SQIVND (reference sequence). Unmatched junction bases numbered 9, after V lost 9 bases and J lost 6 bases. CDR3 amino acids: CASSGTGGSSQPQHF. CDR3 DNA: TGTGCCAGCTCCGGGACAGGGGGCTCCAGTCAGCCCCAGCATTTT. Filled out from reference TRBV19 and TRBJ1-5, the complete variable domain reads DGGITQSPKYLFRKEGQNVTLSCEQNLNHDAMYWYRQDPGQGLRLIYYSQIVNDFQKGDIAEGYSVSREKKESFPLTVTSAQKNPTAFYLCASSGTGGSSQPQHFGDGTRLSIL.

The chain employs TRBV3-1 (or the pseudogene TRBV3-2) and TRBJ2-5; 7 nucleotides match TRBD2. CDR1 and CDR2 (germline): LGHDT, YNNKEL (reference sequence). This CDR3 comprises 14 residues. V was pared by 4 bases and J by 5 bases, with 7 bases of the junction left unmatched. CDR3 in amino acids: CASSPHIGGETQYF. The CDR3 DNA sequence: TGTGCCAGCAGCCCCCATATCGGGGGGGAGACCCAGTACTTC.

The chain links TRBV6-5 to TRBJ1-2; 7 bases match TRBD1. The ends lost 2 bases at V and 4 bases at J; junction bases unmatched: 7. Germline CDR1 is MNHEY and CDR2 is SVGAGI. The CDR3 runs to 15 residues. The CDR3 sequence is CASSYHTRTGYGYTF. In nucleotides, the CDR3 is TGTGCCAGCAGTTACCACACAAGGACAGGCTATGGCTACACCTTC.

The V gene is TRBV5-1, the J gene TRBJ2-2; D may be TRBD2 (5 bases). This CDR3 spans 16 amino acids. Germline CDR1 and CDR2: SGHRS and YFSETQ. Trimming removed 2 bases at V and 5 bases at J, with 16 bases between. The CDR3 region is CASSLEGSSWTGELFF. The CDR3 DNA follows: TGCGCCAGCAGCTTAGAGGGATCGAGTTGGACCGGGGAGCTGTTTTTT.

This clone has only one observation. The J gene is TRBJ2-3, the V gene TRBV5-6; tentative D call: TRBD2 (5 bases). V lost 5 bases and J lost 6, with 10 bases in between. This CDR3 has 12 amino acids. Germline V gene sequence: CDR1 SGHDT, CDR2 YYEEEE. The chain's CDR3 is CASSFEGDTQYF. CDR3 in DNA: TGTGCCAGCAGTTTCGAGGGTGATACGCAGTATTTT.

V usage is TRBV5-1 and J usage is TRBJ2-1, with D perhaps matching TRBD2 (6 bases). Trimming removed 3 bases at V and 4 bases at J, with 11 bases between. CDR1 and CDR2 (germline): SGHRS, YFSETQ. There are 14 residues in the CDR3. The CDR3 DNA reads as TGCGCCAGCAGCTCCTGGGGAGGATACAATGAGCAGTTCTTC. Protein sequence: CASSSWGGYNEQFF.

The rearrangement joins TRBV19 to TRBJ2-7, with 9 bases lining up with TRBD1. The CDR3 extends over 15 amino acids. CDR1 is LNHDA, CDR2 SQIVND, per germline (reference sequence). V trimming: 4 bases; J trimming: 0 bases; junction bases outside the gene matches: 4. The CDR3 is CASSRQGEASYEQYF. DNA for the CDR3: TGTGCCAGTAGTAGACAGGGGGAGGCCTCCTACGAGCAGTACTTC.

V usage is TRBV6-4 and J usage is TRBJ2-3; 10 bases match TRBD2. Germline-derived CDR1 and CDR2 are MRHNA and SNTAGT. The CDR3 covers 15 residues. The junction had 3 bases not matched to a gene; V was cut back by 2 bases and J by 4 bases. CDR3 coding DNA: TGTGCCAGCAGTGACAGCGGGGGGGCATCAGATACGCAGTATTTT. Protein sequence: CASSDSGGASDTQYF.

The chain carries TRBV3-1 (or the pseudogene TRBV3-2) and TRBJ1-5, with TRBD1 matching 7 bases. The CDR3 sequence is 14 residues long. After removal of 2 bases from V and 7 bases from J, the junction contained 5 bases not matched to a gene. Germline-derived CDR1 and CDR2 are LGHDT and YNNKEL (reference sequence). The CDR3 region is CASSQRGRVQPQHF. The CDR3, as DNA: TGTGCCAGCAGCCAAAGGGGGCGGGTACAGCCCCAGCATTTT.

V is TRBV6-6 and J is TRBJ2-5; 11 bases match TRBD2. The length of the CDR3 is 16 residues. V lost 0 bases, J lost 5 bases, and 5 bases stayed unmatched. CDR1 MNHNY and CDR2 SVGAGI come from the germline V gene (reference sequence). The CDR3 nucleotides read TGTGCCAGCAGTTACTCTAGCGGGGGGGCCGAGGAGACCCAGTACTTC. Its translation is CASSYSSGGAEETQYF.

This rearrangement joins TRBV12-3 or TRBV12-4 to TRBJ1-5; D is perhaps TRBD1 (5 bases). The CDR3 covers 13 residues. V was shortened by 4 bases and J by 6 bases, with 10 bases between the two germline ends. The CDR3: CASSSQGTQPQHF. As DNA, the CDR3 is TGTGCCAGCAGTTCTCAGGGAACTCAGCCCCAGCATTTT.

Here the CDR3 reads CASSIQGIGTEAFF. DNA for the CDR3: TGTGCCAGTAGTATCCAGGGTATCGGCACTGAAGCTTTCTTT. The V gene is TRBV19, the J gene TRBJ1-1; possibly TRBD1 for D (5 bases). Germline values: CDR1 LNHDA, CDR2 SQIVND (reference sequence). V lost 3 bases and J lost 4, with 12 bases in between. This CDR3 is 14 amino acids long.

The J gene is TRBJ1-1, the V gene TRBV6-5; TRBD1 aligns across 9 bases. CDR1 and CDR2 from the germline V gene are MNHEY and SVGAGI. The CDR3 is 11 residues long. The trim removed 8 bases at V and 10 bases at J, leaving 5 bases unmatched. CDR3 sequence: CASFRDRAAFF. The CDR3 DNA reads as TGTGCCAGCTTCCGGGACAGGGCAGCTTTCTTT.

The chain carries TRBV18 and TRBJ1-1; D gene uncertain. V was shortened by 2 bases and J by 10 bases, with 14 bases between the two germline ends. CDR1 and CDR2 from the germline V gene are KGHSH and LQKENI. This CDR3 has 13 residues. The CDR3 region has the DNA TGTGCCAGCTCACCAGGGGAAGGACTTGGAGCTTTCTTT. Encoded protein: CASSPGEGLGAFF.

The CDR3, as DNA: TGTGCCAGCAGGCCAGTGAGGGCGCGTGGAAACACCATATATTTT. Translated: CASRPVRARGNTIYF. The V gene is TRBV6-5, the J gene TRBJ1-3; D ambiguous. CDR1 is MNHEY, CDR2 SVGAGI, per germline. The CDR3 spans 15 residues. The V and J ends lost 6 bases and 3 bases respectively, with 15 bases between them.